This TCR beta chain was identified in a study of blood T cell repertoires in COVID-19. Study-wide context: The United States, Italy and Spain were the sources of the acute and convalescent COVID-19 samples.

The participants were between about 18 and 90 years old and came from fewer than 25 US areas. Participants had their cohort set by participant-reported clinical history. The CDR3 extends over 14 amino acids. Germline V gene data show CDR1 as SQVTM and CDR2 as ANQGSEA. J lost 4 bases, V lost 8 bases, and 10 bases had no gene match. Per the original methods: Quantification of nucleated cells was approximated via reference gene primer amplification. The repertoire was sequenced with immunoSEQ multiplex PCR; TCRdb's copy has only in-frame clones and lacks some. V and J calls and clone size are given by that table; D and trimming were obtained from the DNA. The table has more than 300,000 clones, 90% seen once; the top ten hold approximately 4.1%.

The receptor comes from a woman aged 25 to 45 who had been exposed to COVID-19. Specimen: PBMCs or T cells enriched from blood (not recorded which). The chain uses TRBV29-1 and TRBJ2-2; TRBD2 matches 7 bases. The CDR3 DNA follows: TGCAGCACGGGGGAGGGCCTGGGCACCGGGGAGCTGTTTTTT. Translated, it gives CSTGEGLGTGELFF.